The T cell receptor beta chain described here comes from a study of shared clonotypes between healthy human individuals. On this clone: Its antigen is undetermined.

Broader study findings: The study drew on few donors, limiting represented genetic and exposure-history diversity.

The CDR3 has 13 amino acids. V lost 1 base and J lost 13, with 15 bases in between. CDR1 and CDR2 from the germline V gene are SGHNT and YYREEE (reference sequence). The test was conducted at deep level. Replicate PCRs were loaded with approximately 300 ng DNA from unsorted PBMC, approximately 31,000 T cell genomes. DNA from unsorted PBMC was sequenced on ten immunoSEQ deep assay plates. Sequencing used immunoSEQ multiplex PCR; TCRdb keeps in-frame clones, though not all of them. Among approximately 460,000 clones, approximately 77% were seen once, and the ten largest hold 12%. The clonotype was recovered from a woman aged 40-49 years in good health. Some clones in this sample may be carry-over from other donors' samples. The J gene is TRBJ2-1, the V gene TRBV5-4; D is ambiguous. Material for sequencing was PBMCs. The CDR3 nucleotides read TGTGCCAGCAGCTTGCCCTCCGAGCCGGTTCAGTTCTTC. This encodes CASSLPSEPVQFF.